The 30 T cell receptor beta chains presented below share a single source sample, sequenced in a study of T cell responses to AZD1222 COVID-19 vaccine. Some clones are missing from TCRdb's copy, which holds only in-frame ones; the method was immunoSEQ multiplex PCR. The data contain tens of thousands of clones, roughly nine tenths of them singletons. The sequenced sample was peripheral blood, obtained on day 0 of AZD1222 vaccination. Receptor source: an adult in good health.

This sequence joins TRBV25-1 and TRBJ2-3, with 8 bases identical to TRBD1. Germline V CDR1 and CDR2: MGHDK, SYGVNS. CDR3 length equals 15 residues. V was clipped by 2 bases and J by 4 bases; unmatched bases: 5. The CDR3 is CASSEGQGEADTQYF. The CDR3 DNA sequence: TGTGCCAGCAGTGAAGGACAGGGAGAGGCAGATACGCAGTATTTT.

The chain carries TRBV18 and TRBJ1-1; 7 bases are a match to TRBD1. The CDR3 consists of 14 residues. Germline V gene lookup returns CDR1 KGHSH and CDR2 LQKENI. With V trimmed by 2 bases and J by 6 bases, 6 bases remained unmatched. CDR3: CASSPVRQGAEAFF. The CDR3 nucleotides are TGTGCCAGCTCACCAGTTCGACAGGGCGCTGAAGCTTTCTTT.

V is TRBV3-1 (or the pseudogene TRBV3-2) and J is TRBJ2-2; 10 positions match TRBD1. CDR1 and CDR2 (germline): LGHDT, YNNKEL (reference sequence). CDR3 size: 15 residues. V gave up 3 bases and J gave up 10 bases; unmatched junction bases: 8. For the CDR3, the DNA is TGTGCCAGCAGCCAGTGGGACAGGGGCCAGTTGGAGCTGTTTTTT. Its translation is CASSQWDRGQLELFF.

This chain connects TRBV2 to TRBJ1-6; a weak D match, TRBD1 (5 bases). V was pared by 5 bases and J by 17 bases, with 19 bases between. Germline V gene lookup returns CDR1 SNHLY and CDR2 FYNNEI. The CDR3 consists of 13 residues. This CDR3 reads CASSHGTAKGIHF. In DNA, the CDR3 is TGTGCCAGCAGTCATGGGACCGCGAAGGGGATCCACTTT.

The DNA of the CDR3 is TGTGCCAGCAGTAGCGGGACAGGCGTCGGGGAGCTGTTTTTT. Translation gives CASSSGTGVGELFF. The chain couples TRBV2 to TRBJ2-2, with D possibly matching TRBD1 (8 bases). Germline V gene data show CDR1 as SNHLY and CDR2 as FYNNEI. This CDR3 has 14 amino acids. V lost 5 bases, J lost 7 bases, and 14 bases lay in between.

The chain employs TRBV3-1 (or the pseudogene TRBV3-2) and TRBJ1-4; no clear D gene. The CDR3 loop spans 15 amino acids. Germline V gives CDR1 LGHDT, CDR2 YNNKEL (reference sequence). V lost 1 base, J lost 8 bases, and 14 bases lay in between. In DNA, the CDR3 is TGTGCCAGCAGCCAAGGATCCGGACGGAGGGAAAAACTGTTTTTT. It translates to CASSQGSGRREKLFF.

The chain is built from TRBV18 and TRBJ1-1, with D unclear. Trimming took off 5 bases at V and 1 base at J, with 14 bases between the two ends. CDR1 KGHSH and CDR2 LQKENI come from the germline V gene. This CDR3 is built from 15 residues. CDR3 amino acids: CASSENGRSNTEAFF. CDR3 DNA: TGTGCCAGCTCAGAGAACGGACGGTCGAACACTGAAGCTTTCTTT.

This chain connects TRBV5-1 to TRBJ2-5, with D tentatively TRBD1 (5 bases). The CDR3 has 15 amino acids. Germline V gene lookup returns CDR1 SGHRS and CDR2 YFSETQ. Trimming shortened V by 1 base and J by 2 bases, and 12 bases separated the two germline ends. Here the CDR3 reads CASSLSPAGQETQYF. CDR3 nucleotides: TGCGCCAGCAGCTTGTCACCGGCAGGGCAAGAGACCCAGTACTTC.

The V gene is TRBV12-5, the J gene TRBJ1-1; 7 bases map to TRBD1. Germline V lookup: CDR1 LGHNT, CDR2 FRNRAP. Trimming took 6 bases from V and 7 from J; bases not matched to a gene: 11. This CDR3 is 14 amino acids long. The CDR3 sequence: CASGSQGSRGEAFF. In DNA form, the CDR3 reads TGTGCTAGTGGGTCACAGGGGTCCCGTGGTGAAGCTTTCTTT.

This chain links TRBV7-8 with TRBJ2-1; 9 bases fit TRBD2. The germline CDR1 and CDR2 sequences are SGHVS and FQNEAQ. The CDR3 loop spans 17 amino acids. V trimming: 5 bases; J trimming: 5 bases; junction bases outside the gene matches: 13. CDR3 sequence: CASSPWSSGNLHNEQFF. CDR3 nucleotides: TGTGCCAGCAGCCCGTGGTCTAGCGGGAATCTGCACAATGAGCAGTTCTTC.

The CDR3 here is CASSSTGPDTQYF. The CDR3 DNA reads as TGTGCCAGCAGCTCTACAGGGCCAGATACGCAGTATTTT. The chain employs TRBV7-3 and TRBJ2-3, with D possibly matching TRBD1 (6 bases). This CDR3 contains 13 residues. V dropped 4 bases and J dropped 4 bases, with 9 bases sitting between them. CDR1 and CDR2 from the germline V gene are SGHTA and FQGTGA.

The chain uses TRBV6-1 and TRBJ1-1, with no clear D. Germline V gene sequence: CDR1 MNHNS, CDR2 SASEGT. The V and J ends lost 3 bases and 6 bases respectively, with 14 bases between them. The CDR3 has 14 amino acids. In DNA form, the CDR3 reads TGTGCCAGCAGTGATGGTGTTCCAAGGTCTGAAGCTTTCTTT. Its translation: CASSDGVPRSEAFF.

This clone has more than one count but fewer than ten. J is TRBJ2-2 and V is TRBV2; D assignment may be TRBD1 or TRBD2 (6 bases each). The germline gives CDR1 SNHLY, CDR2 FYNNEI. This CDR3 region has 14 residues. V was trimmed by 6 bases and J by 1 base, leaving 9 bases between them. DNA of the CDR3: TGTGCCAGCAGGCGGGGACAGAACACCGGGGAGCTGTTTTTT. This encodes CASRRGQNTGELFF.

The sample holds one count of this clone. J is TRBJ2-1 and V is TRBV5-1; the match to TRBD2 covers 8 bases. CDR1 SGHRS and CDR2 YFSETQ come from the germline V gene. Germline trimming cut 4 bases from V and 6 bases from J; bases unmatched to any gene: 9. The CDR3 covers 15 residues. CDR3 bases: TGCGCCAGCAGCATAACTCCGACTAGCGTCAATGAGCAGTTCTTC. Its translation is CASSITPTSVNEQFF.

The chain links TRBV5-8 to TRBJ2-3; 13 nucleotides match TRBD2. This CDR3 spans 16 amino acids. Looked up from germline, CDR1 is SGHTS and CDR2 is YDEGEE. Losses at the gene ends were 4 bases for V and 1 base for J; bases not matched to a gene: 3. The CDR3 is CASSTGLAGRTDTQYF. The CDR3, as DNA: TGTGCCAGCAGCACGGGACTAGCGGGACGCACAGATACGCAGTATTTT.

V and J are TRBV5-1 and TRBJ1-4; TRBD1 aligns across 7 bases. V lost 5 bases to trimming and J lost 5 bases; unmatched junction nucleotides: 6. CDR3 length: 14 residues. Germline CDR1 SGHRS, CDR2 YFSETQ. CDR3 protein: CASRPGTENEKLFF. The CDR3 DNA reads TGCGCCAGCAGACCCGGGACAGAAAATGAAAAACTGTTTTTT.

The V gene is TRBV5-1, the J gene TRBJ2-5, with 9 positions matching TRBD1. V lost 4 bases, J lost 2 bases, and 6 bases stayed unmatched. The CDR3 is made up of 15 amino acids. Germline CDR1 and CDR2: SGHRS and YFSETQ. This CDR3 is CASSLGQGEQETQYF. CDR3 DNA sequence: TGCGCCAGCAGCCTGGGACAGGGAGAGCAAGAGACCCAGTACTTC.

V usage is TRBV28 and J usage is TRBJ1-4; tentative D call: TRBD1 (6 bases). The CDR3 runs to 15 residues. Trimming shortened V by 6 bases and J by 3 bases, and 14 bases separated the two germline ends. The germline CDR1 and CDR2 sequences are MDHEN and SYDVKM. CDR3 coding DNA: TGTGCCAGCAGACCTGGGGGGCCGGCTAATGAAAAACTGTTTTTT. It encodes CASRPGGPANEKLFF.

The J gene is TRBJ2-3, the V gene TRBV19; D may be TRBD1 or TRBD2 (6 bases each). The V and J ends lost 7 bases and 1 base respectively, with 12 bases between them. The CDR3 consists of 14 residues. Germline CDR1 is LNHDA and CDR2 is SQIVND (reference sequence). Here the CDR3 reads CASKGGPGTDTQYF. The CDR3 bases are TGTGCCAGTAAGGGGGGCCCGGGCACAGATACGCAGTATTTT.

This clone was observed once. This chain connects TRBV7-9 to TRBJ2-2, with D uncertain. The CDR3 totals 15 residues. The germline gives CDR1 SEHNR, CDR2 FQNEAQ (reference sequence). Trimming took off 5 bases at V and 1 base at J, with 11 bases between the two ends. CDR3 coding DNA: TGTGCCAGCAGCCCCAGACGGAAGAACACCGGGGAGCTGTTTTTT. The encoded protein is CASSPRRKNTGELFF. The entire variable domain, with the rest obtained from reference TRBV7-9 and TRBJ2-2, is as follows: DTGVSQNPRHKITKRGQNVTFRCDPISEHNRLYWYRQTLGQGPEFLTYFQNEAQLEKSRLLSDRFSAERPKGSFSTLEIQRTEQGDSAMYLCASSPRRKNTGELFFGEGSRLTVL.

The rearrangement links TRBV4-1 to TRBJ2-2; 9 positions agree with TRBD2. Germline V lookup: CDR1 MGHRA, CDR2 YSYEKL. The V gene end was trimmed by 4 bases and the J gene end by 4 bases; junction bases not matched to a gene: 7. The CDR3 spans 16 residues. Written as DNA, the CDR3 is TGCGCCAGCAGCCCCCGAGGTAGCGGGGGCACCGGGGAGCTGTTTTTT. It codes for CASSPRGSGGTGELFF.

The V and J genes are TRBV5-3 and TRBJ1-1; 8 bases line up with TRBD1. TRBV5-3 is an ORF, with its function uncertain. The trim removed 0 bases at V and 3 bases at J, leaving 13 bases unmatched. The CDR3 loop spans 18 amino acids. The chain's CDR3 is CARSLGAGGRVSDTEAFF. In DNA form, the CDR3 reads TGTGCCAGAAGCTTGGGGGCAGGGGGCCGCGTTTCGGACACTGAAGCTTTCTTT.

The J gene is TRBJ1-1, the V gene TRBV6-5; unclear D gene. CDR3 size: 12 residues. V lost 6 bases and J 1 base, leaving 6 bases between the germline ends. The germline V gene encodes CDR1 MNHEY and CDR2 SVGAGI. This CDR3 reads CASSRANTEAFF. The CDR3 DNA sequence: TGTGCCAGCAGCCGGGCGAACACTGAAGCTTTCTTT.

V usage is TRBV3-1 (or the pseudogene TRBV3-2) and J usage is TRBJ2-3; 8 nucleotides match TRBD2. This CDR3 has 17 residues. The germline V gene encodes CDR1 LGHDT and CDR2 YNNKEL (reference sequence). With 0 bases clipped from V and 5 bases from J, the junction kept 10 bases outside the gene matches. The CDR3 reads CASSQENIYSGRDTQYF. Here the CDR3 DNA reads TGTGCCAGCAGCCAAGAGAATATATACAGCGGGAGAGATACGCAGTATTTT.

CDR3 sequence (DNA): TGCAGCGTTGAGCGGGAGGGTTACGAGCAGTACTTC. Encoded protein: CSVEREGYEQYF. The chain links TRBV29-1 to TRBJ2-7; the match to TRBD2 covers 9 bases. V lost 3 bases and J lost 4; bases outside the gene matches: 1. The CDR3 runs 12 residues. Germline lookup yields CDR1 SQVTM and CDR2 ANQGSEA.

V and J are TRBV29-1 and TRBJ2-7; TRBD1 agrees at 8 bases. The CDR3 consists of 12 residues. From germline, CDR1 is SQVTM and CDR2 ANQGSEA. V trimming: 7 bases; J trimming: 3 bases; junction bases outside the gene matches: 5. DNA of the CDR3: TGCAGCGCGCAGGGGGCGAGCTACGAGCAGTACTTC. It encodes CSAQGASYEQYF.

The chain carries TRBV29-1 and TRBJ2-1; D may be TRBD1 (5 bases). This CDR3 is 12 amino acids long. The germline CDR1 and CDR2 sequences are SQVTM and ANQGSEA. In nucleotides, the CDR3 is TGCAGAATACAGGAGTCCTACAATGAGCAGTTCTTC. This gives the protein CRIQESYNEQFF.

The genes are TRBV7-3 and TRBJ2-2, with 9 bases matching TRBD1. The germline V gene encodes CDR1 SGHTA and CDR2 FQGTGA. This CDR3 comprises 15 residues. The V segment lost 4 bases and the J segment 7 bases; nucleotides outside the gene matches: 7. In DNA form, the CDR3 reads TGTGCCAGCAGCTCCGGGACAGGGCTCTTCGGGGAGCTGTTTTTT. Protein: CASSSGTGLFGELFF.

The chain carries TRBV11-2 and TRBJ2-7; D is possibly TRBD1 or TRBD2 (5 bases each). In germline, CDR1 is SGHAT, CDR2 FQNNGV. V was trimmed by 6 bases and J by 2 bases, leaving 17 bases between them. The CDR3 is 15 amino acids. The CDR3 DNA reads as TGTGCCAGCAGACCGGCCACCGGGGCTCCCTACGAGCAGTACTTC. It encodes CASRPATGAPYEQYF.

The chain uses TRBV11-2 and TRBJ2-1, with unresolved D. Per the germline V gene, CDR1 is SGHAT and CDR2 is FQNNGV. The CDR3 length is 11 residues. The ends were cut back, 6 bases at V and 5 bases at J, with 5 bases in the middle. Here the CDR3 DNA reads TGTGCCAGCAGTTTGCACAATGAGCAGTTCTTC. Protein sequence: CASSLHNEQFF.